This TCR beta chain was identified in a study of blood T cell repertoires in COVID-19. This clone has more than one count but fewer than ten. As processed by the authors: Reference gene primers were amplified, and this amplification served to estimate nucleated cell counts. TCRdb keeps only in-frame clones here, not all; method: immunoSEQ multiplex PCR. That table gives V, J and clone size, and the DNA gave D and trimming. The sample carries 110,000 or so clones, roughly 80% recorded once. This receptor was obtained from a human donor in a cohort sampled during active COVID-19. The sequencing sample was made of peripheral blood.

CDR3 in amino acids: CASSSGLAGGGGTDTQYF. In DNA, the CDR3 is TGTGCCAGCAGCTCAGGACTAGCGGGGGGTGGGGGCACAGATACGCAGTATTTT. V and J are TRBV7-2 and TRBJ2-3; 14 bases are a match to TRBD2. V dropped 4 bases and J dropped 1; count of bases not matched to a gene: 7. Germline V lookup: CDR1 SGHTA, CDR2 FQGNSA. This CDR3 has 18 amino acids.